This T cell receptor (beta chain) was documented in a study of identifying expanded T cells in peripheral blood. Healthy donors had no documented immune events, such as infections, while sampled. TCRdb's copy holds only in-frame clones and misses some; the assay was immunoSEQ multiplex PCR. The sample records under 100,000 clones, approximately 85% being singletons. General study points: Differentially abundant clones: approximately 1.3 between replicates, approximately 16 at around 15 days, less than 20 at four. Across healthy donors, higher total template counts meant significantly greater approximately 2-week count variance.

This CDR3 spans 13 amino acids. Germline V gives CDR1 SGHDT, CDR2 YYEEEE. V was pared by 4 bases and J by 7 bases, with 12 bases between. In the case of this clone: Its antigen is still unknown.

The sequence came from a person aged 18 to 70 in good health. The sequenced sample consisted of blood. The V and J genes are TRBV5-6 and TRBJ2-1; TRBD1 is a possible D gene (5 bases). Here the CDR3 DNA reads TGTGCCAGCAGCCTAGACAGAAGTAATGAGCAGTTCTTC. Encoded protein: CASSLDRSNEQFF.